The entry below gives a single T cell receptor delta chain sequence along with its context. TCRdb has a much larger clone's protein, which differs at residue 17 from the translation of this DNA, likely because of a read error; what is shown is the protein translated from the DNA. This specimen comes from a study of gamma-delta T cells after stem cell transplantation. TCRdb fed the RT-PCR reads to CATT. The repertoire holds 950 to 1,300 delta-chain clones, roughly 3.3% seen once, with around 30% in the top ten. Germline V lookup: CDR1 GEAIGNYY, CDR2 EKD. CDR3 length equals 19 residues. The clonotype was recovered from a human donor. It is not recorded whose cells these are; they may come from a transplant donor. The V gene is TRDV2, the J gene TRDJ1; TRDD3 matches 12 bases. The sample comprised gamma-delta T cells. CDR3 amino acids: CACDTLEGTGGYNTDKPIF. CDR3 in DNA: TGTGCCTGTGACACCCTAGAGGGTACTGGGGGATACAACACCGATAAACCCATCTTT.